These T cell receptor beta chains were read from a single sample in a study of T cells in tumors after PD-1 blockade. The repertoire was sequenced with immunoSEQ multiplex PCR; TCRdb's copy has only in-frame clones and lacks some. Found here are more than 8,000 clones, roughly 57% of them singletons; the top ten hold roughly 12%. Source: tumor tissue, taken after anti-PD-1 treatment. The receptors stem from a human donor with basal cell carcinoma. CDR3s include the opening cysteine and the closing phenylalanine or tryptophan.

J gene	V gene	CDR3 protein
TRBJ2-3	TRBV19	CASSRSSAGGDTDTQYF
TRBJ2-1	TRBV4-1	CASSRLAGGYNEQFF
TRBJ2-6	TRBV30	CAWASGANVLTF
TRBJ1-3	TRBV5-4	CASSLERGNTIYF
TRBJ2-3	TRBV30	CAWRVIDPLPDTQYF
TRBJ2-5	TRBV7-9	CASSLLGETQYF
TRBJ1-1	TRBV4-1	CASSQGTAGETEAFF
TRBJ2-1	TRBV6-5	CASRLGDHSNEQFF
TRBJ2-5	TRBV9	CASSVGVAGGLETQYF
TRBJ1-2	TRBV24-1	CATSDRGRGGYTF
TRBJ1-3	TRBV7-2	CASSPEQGQRNTIYF
TRBJ2-1	TRBV30	CAWIRGDYSLQGQFF
TRBJ2-7	TRBV6-6	CASSYSLGYEQYF
TRBJ2-7	TRBV12-3/TRBV12-4	CASSPGLVEQYF
TRBJ2-1	TRBV6-5	CASSWASGVAEQFF
TRBJ2-1	TRBV27	CASREEAGNLYNEQFF
TRBJ2-7	TRBV3-1/TRBV3-2	CASSPGGYGQYF
TRBJ2-5	TRBV5-4	CASSLGEGETQYF
TRBJ1-5	TRBV3-1/TRBV3-2	CASSPMGNNQPQHF
TRBJ1-4	TRBV6-5	CASSSEGQSGKEKLFF